Below, 6 T cell receptor beta chains from the same sample are listed, as sequenced in a study of shared clonotypes between healthy human individuals. CD45RO-negative CD8 cells positively selected for CCR7 made up the naive population, which excluded terminally differentiated effector memory CD45RA+ cells. Sequencing was performed with immunoSEQ multiplex PCR; in TCRdb, only in-frame clones are kept and a portion is missing. The sample lists roughly 2 million clones; around 96% were seen once. Sequencing was done on a sample of naive CD8+ T cells sorted from blood. The receptor set was obtained from a man between 18 and 29 years old in good health.

The chain uses TRBV5-6 and TRBJ2-7, with 11 nucleotides matching TRBD2. Germline CDR1 reads SGHDT; CDR2 reads YYEEEE. The CDR3 is made up of 19 amino acids. The trim removed 5 bases at V and 3 bases at J, leaving 19 bases unmatched. Written as DNA, the CDR3 is TGTGCCAGCAGTCGACGGCCCCCCGGGACTAGCGGAACTCTCTACGAGCAGTACTTC. Translation gives CASSRRPPGTSGTLYEQYF.

The chain recombines TRBV6-5 with TRBJ1-1; TRBD1 is a possible D gene (6 bases). Deletions cut 5 bases from V and 10 bases from J, with 11 bases between. CDR3 length: 11 residues. Germline V lookup: CDR1 MNHEY, CDR2 SVGAGI. CDR3 in amino acids: CASSTGTSAFF. The CDR3 DNA reads TGTGCCAGCAGTACCGGGACATCAGCTTTCTTT.

The V and J genes are TRBV7-8 and TRBJ2-2; D gene uncertain. V shed 0 bases and J shed 6 bases, with 11 bases lying between them. Germline CDR1 reads SGHVS; CDR2 reads FQNEAQ. CDR3 length equals 15 residues. The CDR3 DNA reads TGTGCCAGCAGCTTAGCGCGCCTATCCCCCGGGGAGCTGTTTTTT. Its translation: CASSLARLSPGELFF.

V is TRBV28 and J is TRBJ2-7, with 7 bases aligning to TRBD1. This CDR3 is built from 15 residues. The V segment lost 4 bases and the J segment 3 bases; nucleotides outside the gene matches: 9. Germline V gene sequence: CDR1 MDHEN, CDR2 SYDVKM. DNA for the CDR3: TGTGCCAGCAGTTCCCCTCAGGGGGTCGACTACGAGCAGTACTTC. Its protein product is CASSSPQGVDYEQYF.

This clone is a singleton in its sample. The chain combines TRBV6-5 with TRBJ2-1, with 9 bases that match TRBD2. V dropped 2 bases and J dropped 3; count of bases not matched to a gene: 5. This CDR3 contains 16 residues. CDR1 and CDR2 (germline): MNHEY, SVGAGI. CDR3 sequence reads: CASSYGRGGSYNEQFF. CDR3 sequence (DNA): TGTGCCAGCAGTTACGGGCGGGGGGGCAGCTACAATGAGCAGTTCTTC.

As concerns this clone: One junction end does not reproduce the germline sequence, and a read error may be involved. The J gene is TRBJ2-7, the V gene TRBV10-3, with D perhaps TRBD2 (6 bases). The CDR3 totals 12 residues. Germline CDR1 ENHRY, CDR2 SYGVKD. DNA for the CDR3: TGCGCCGTTACGGGGGTGTCCTACGAGCAGTACTTC. It yields the protein CAVTGVSYEQYF.